The 29 T cell receptor beta chains below all came from one sample that was sequenced in a study of T cell repertoires in ileal Crohn's disease. Sequencing was performed with immunoSEQ multiplex PCR; in TCRdb, only in-frame clones are kept and a portion is missing. This sample yields 55,000 to 65,000 clones, of which around nine tenths are seen a single time; approximately 2% belongs to the top ten. This sample's time point: neoterminal ileum biopsy at postoperative endoscopy, about 6 months after surgery. The sequenced sample was ileal tissue. The receptor set was obtained from an adult with Crohn's disease.

The chain combines TRBV5-4 with TRBJ2-2; no reliable D call. Deletions cut 2 bases from V and 10 bases from J, with 15 bases between. The CDR3 consists of 14 residues. Germline V gene sequence: CDR1 SGHNT, CDR2 YYREEE (reference sequence). CDR3 coding DNA: TGTGCCAGCAGCTTTCACCCAACCAGCGAGGAGCTGTTTTTT. It codes for CASSFHPTSEELFF.

This chain connects TRBV27 to TRBJ1-1; no reliable D call. V was clipped by 5 bases and J by 1 base, with 5 bases between them. CDR3 length: 12 amino acids. CDR1 is MNHEY, CDR2 SMNVEV, per germline (reference sequence). The CDR3 loop reads CASSTENTEAFF. CDR3 DNA: TGTGCCAGCAGTACAGAGAACACTGAAGCTTTCTTT.

The chain combines TRBV28 with TRBJ1-5; a possible D gene is TRBD1 (6 bases). V lost 7 bases, J lost 7 bases, and 23 bases lay in between. This CDR3 has 16 residues. Germline lookup yields CDR1 MDHEN and CDR2 SYDVKM. The CDR3 DNA reads as TGTGCCAGCACCACTTACCCCACAGGGTCTGGGCAGCCCCAGCATTTT. Residues: CASTTYPTGSGQPQHF.

The rearrangement joins TRBV27 to TRBJ2-5; TRBD2 matches at 7 bases. J was trimmed by 5 bases and V by 5 bases; bases with no gene match: 11. The CDR3 is 15 residues long. Germline V gene data show CDR1 as MNHEY and CDR2 as SMNVEV (reference sequence). The CDR3 DNA reads TGTGCCAGCAGTAAAGCCAGCGGGGTCGGTGAGACCCAGTACTTC. Protein product: CASSKASGVGETQYF.

The sample holds one count of this clone. The chain links TRBV29-1 to TRBJ2-2; TRBD2 matches 11 bases. The germline gives CDR1 SQVTM, CDR2 ANQGSEA. J lost 6 bases, V lost 4 bases, and 7 bases had no gene match. This CDR3 contains 15 residues. The CDR3 here is CSVGSGGAVAGELFF. DNA for the CDR3: TGCAGCGTTGGTAGCGGGGGGGCCGTGGCCGGGGAGCTGTTTTTT.

The V and J genes are TRBV6-6 and TRBJ2-1; 11 nucleotides align to TRBD1. This CDR3 is 13 amino acids long. CDR1 is MNHNY, CDR2 SVGAGI, per germline (reference sequence). J lost 7 bases, V lost 6 bases, and 2 bases had no gene match. The CDR3 loop is CASSGQGANEQFF. The CDR3 DNA reads as TGTGCCAGCAGCGGACAGGGGGCTAATGAGCAGTTCTTC.

Notes on this clone: Mismatch with germline at one junction end may stem from a read error. CDR3 region: CASSTSPGLRLSF. CDR3 nucleotide sequence: TGTGCCAGCAGCACATCCCCAGGGCTAAGGCTTTCTTTT. The V gene is TRBV9, the J gene TRBJ1-4; the D gene is possibly TRBD1 (5 bases). CDR1 and CDR2 (germline): SGDLS, YYNGEE. The CDR3 runs 13 residues.

This clone has just one count. The chain's CDR3 is CASRFFSGLEAFF. Written as DNA, the CDR3 is TGCGCCAGCAGATTCTTTTCGGGTTTAGAAGCTTTCTTT. The rearrangement uses TRBV5-1 and TRBJ1-1; no clear D gene. The CDR3 is made up of 13 amino acids. Germline CDR1 and CDR2: SGHRS and YFSETQ. Trimming stripped 5 bases from V and 8 bases from J, with 16 bases between.

V gene TRBV28 combines with J gene TRBJ1-1; possibly TRBD1 for D (5 bases). The germline gives CDR1 MDHEN, CDR2 SYDVKM. This CDR3 is 15 amino acids long. The ends were cut back, 4 bases at V and 1 base at J, with 13 bases in the middle. This chain's CDR3 is CASSSPPTANTEAFF. In nucleotides, the CDR3 is TGTGCCAGCAGTTCACCCCCGACAGCGAACACTGAAGCTTTCTTT.

Concerning this clone itself: Other DNA variants within this sample encode the same CDR3. The chain uses TRBV2 and TRBJ1-5; D is unresolved. The CDR3 length is 12 residues. Trimming pared 5 bases from V and 4 bases from J, leaving 6 bases between. CDR1 is SNHLY, CDR2 FYNNEI, per germline. This CDR3 reads CASSPQNQPQHF. The CDR3 DNA is TGTGCCAGCAGTCCCCAAAATCAGCCCCAGCATTTT.

This clone was seen a single time. The rearrangement joins TRBV5-6 to TRBJ2-5; maybe TRBD2 (6 bases). Trimming took off 0 bases at V and 5 bases at J, with 11 bases between the two ends. CDR1 is SGHDT and CDR2 is YYEEEE in the germline V gene. This CDR3 region has 14 residues. The CDR3 region is CASSLGTAGETQYF. The CDR3, as DNA: TGTGCCAGCAGCTTGGGTACTGCGGGGGAGACCCAGTACTTC.

This clone was observed at least ten times. The genes are TRBV15 and TRBJ1-1, with D hard to call. This CDR3 contains 13 residues. Trimming shortened V by 5 bases and J by 1 base, and 8 bases separated the two germline ends. The germline V gene has CDR1 LNHNV and CDR2 YYDKDF (reference sequence). The CDR3 loop is CATSSSRNTEAFF. The CDR3, as DNA: TGTGCCACCAGCTCTAGCAGGAACACTGAAGCTTTCTTT. The whole variable domain, filled in from reference TRBV15 and TRBJ1-1, reads DAMVIQNPRYQVTQFGKPVTLSCSQTLNHNVMYWYQQKSSQAPKLLFHYYDKDFNNEADTPDNFQSRRPNTSFCFLDIRSPGLGDTAMYLCATSSSRNTEAFFGQGTRLTVV.

This clone has more than one count but fewer than ten. The rearrangement links TRBV6-5 to TRBJ2-4; a possible D gene is TRBD1 (6 bases). Trimming removed 6 bases at V and 5 bases at J, with 8 bases between. The CDR3 contains 12 residues. CDR1 is MNHEY and CDR2 is SVGAGI in the germline V gene. The CDR3 DNA sequence: TGTGCCAGCAGCCCAGGGGAAAACATTCAGTACTTC. Encoded protein: CASSPGENIQYF.

The rearrangement joins TRBV4-2 to TRBJ2-2; D not resolved. Per germline, CDR1 LGHNA and CDR2 YNFKEQ. The CDR3 has 15 amino acids. Trimming took off 0 bases at V and 2 bases at J, with 7 bases between the two ends. In DNA, the CDR3 is TGTGCCAGCAGCCAAGATAACATCAACACCGGGGAGCTGTTTTTT. It specifies CASSQDNINTGELFF.

V and J are TRBV6-5 and TRBJ1-1; 8 bases fit TRBD1. V lost 2 bases to trimming and J lost 6 bases; unmatched junction nucleotides: 11. Germline V gene data show CDR1 as MNHEY and CDR2 as SVGAGI. This CDR3 has 16 residues. The CDR3 here is CASSYRRGPVGAEAFF. CDR3 nucleotide sequence: TGTGCCAGCAGTTACCGCAGGGGGCCGGTTGGGGCTGAAGCTTTCTTT.

V gene TRBV27 combines with J gene TRBJ2-1, with TRBD1 matching 7 bases. After removal of 6 bases from V and 1 base from J, the junction contained 3 bases not matched to a gene. Germline-derived CDR1 and CDR2 are MNHEY and SMNVEV (reference sequence). The CDR3 runs to 14 residues. CDR3 protein: CASSRTGSYNEQFF. For the CDR3, the DNA is TGTGCCAGCAGCCGGACAGGATCCTACAATGAGCAGTTCTTC.

The chain joins TRBV14 to TRBJ1-1, with 8 nucleotides matching TRBD1. Germline assignment: CDR1 SGHDN and CDR2 FVKESK. This CDR3 has 19 residues. V lost 0 bases, J lost 2 bases, and 14 bases stayed unmatched. Here the CDR3 DNA reads TGTGCCAGCAGCCAAGATCGGTGGCAGGACAGGGAAACTAACACTGAAGCTTTCTTT. This codes for CASSQDRWQDRETNTEAFF.

The rearrangement uses TRBV6-1 and TRBJ2-7; 10 nucleotides align to TRBD2. With V trimmed by 5 bases and J by 4 bases, 2 bases remained unmatched. The CDR3 spans 13 residues. Germline V gene data show CDR1 as MNHNS and CDR2 as SASEGT. The CDR3: CASSSSGGYEQYF. The CDR3 DNA follows: TGTGCCAGCAGTTCTAGCGGGGGTTACGAGCAGTACTTC.

The rearrangement uses TRBV5-4 and TRBJ2-3; 7 bases map to TRBD1. The V and J ends lost 4 bases and 4 bases, in that order; junction bases with no gene match: 6. The CDR3 has 14 amino acids. From germline, CDR1 is SGHNT and CDR2 YYREEE (reference sequence). The CDR3 is CASSRDSGADTQYF. The CDR3 nucleotides read TGTGCCAGCAGCCGGGACAGTGGGGCAGATACGCAGTATTTT.

The chain links TRBV5-1 to TRBJ2-2; D perhaps matches TRBD2 (6 bases). Per the germline V gene, CDR1 is SGHRS and CDR2 is YFSETQ. Trimming stripped 3 bases from V and 5 bases from J, with 17 bases between. The CDR3 loop spans 16 amino acids. The chain's CDR3 is CASSWQGLVGTGELFF. CDR3 DNA sequence: TGCGCCAGCAGCTGGCAGGGACTGGTGGGGACCGGGGAGCTGTTTTTT. Full variable domain (outside the CDR3, taken from reference TRBV5-1 and TRBJ2-2): KAGVTQTPRYLIKTRGQQVTLSCSPISGHRSVSWYQQTPGQGLQFLFEYFSETQRNKGNFPGRFSGRQFSNSRSEMNVSTLELGDSALYLCASSWQGLVGTGELFFGEGSRLTVL.

This sequence joins TRBV5-6 and TRBJ1-1; 9 nucleotides match TRBD1. This CDR3 has 11 amino acids. Trimming cost V 5 bases and J 9 bases; bases outside gene matches: 2. From germline, CDR1 is SGHDT and CDR2 YYEEEE. CDR3 sequence reads: CASRNRGQAFF. CDR3 nucleotides: TGTGCCAGCAGAAACAGGGGGCAAGCTTTCTTT.

The rearrangement links TRBV11-3 to TRBJ1-3; tentatively, D is TRBD1 (6 bases). Trimming removed 4 bases from V and 0 bases from J, with 7 bases in between. Germline values: CDR1 SGHNT, CDR2 YENEEA. This CDR3 region has 14 residues. CDR3 nucleotides: TGTGCCAGCAGCTCGACAGGCTCTGGAAACACCATATATTTT. Translating it yields CASSSTGSGNTIYF. Complete variable domain (other parts from reference TRBV11-3 and TRBJ1-3): EAGVVQSPRYKIIEKKQPVAFWCNPISGHNTLYWYLQNLGQGPELLIRYENEEAVDDSQLPKDRFSAERLKGVDSTLKIQPAELGDSAVYLCASSSTGSGNTIYFGEGSWLTVV.

The gene calls are TRBV2 and TRBJ1-5; a possible D gene is TRBD1 (5 bases). V shed 5 bases and J shed 6 bases, with 11 bases lying between them. Germline lookup yields CDR1 SNHLY and CDR2 FYNNEI. There are 13 residues in the CDR3. For the CDR3, the DNA is TGTGCCAGCAGTCCCGGGGGGTCTCAGCCCCAGCATTTT. Translating it yields CASSPGGSQPQHF.

CDR3 bases: TGTGCCAGCAGCTACGACAGCCCTGGCGAGCAGTACTTC. It encodes CASSYDSPGEQYF. The rearrangement joins TRBV11-2 to TRBJ2-7, with a possible D match to TRBD1 (5 bases). This CDR3 comprises 13 residues. Germline V gives CDR1 SGHAT, CDR2 FQNNGV. The ends were cut back, 4 bases at V and 6 bases at J, with 13 bases in the middle. The whole variable domain, remainder taken from reference TRBV11-2 and TRBJ2-7, is EAGVAQSPRYKIIEKRQSVAFWCNPISGHATLYWYQQILGQGPKLLIQFQNNGVVDDSQLPKDRFSAERLKGVDSTLKIQPAKLEDSAVYLCASSYDSPGEQYFGPGTRLTVT.

The chain is built from TRBV15 and TRBJ1-2; 8 bases are shared with TRBD1. CDR3 length: 13 residues. J lost 8 bases, V lost 5 bases, and 7 bases had no gene match. CDR1 is LNHNV and CDR2 is YYDKDF in the germline V gene (reference sequence). For the CDR3, the DNA is TGTGCCACCAGCCAGGACAGGGTACGAGGCTACACCTTC. Translated, it gives CATSQDRVRGYTF.

This clone appeared a single time. This sequence joins TRBV5-4 and TRBJ2-1, with 13 bases matching TRBD2. The V gene end was trimmed by 4 bases and the J gene end by 5 bases; junction bases not matched to a gene: 15. Germline lookup yields CDR1 SGHNT and CDR2 YYREEE (reference sequence). This CDR3 region has 19 residues. Here the CDR3 DNA reads TGTGCCAGCAGCCTGATACTAGCGGGAGGGCCCTCTAAAAACAATGAGCAGTTCTTC. Amino acids: CASSLILAGGPSKNNEQFF.

CDR3 sequence (DNA): TGTGCCAGCAGCTCGCGGGGGGAATGGAGTGGCTACACCTTC. Its translation: CASSSRGEWSGYTF. V is TRBV9 and J is TRBJ1-2; TRBD1 might be the D (5 bases). Germline V gene lookup returns CDR1 SGDLS and CDR2 YYNGEE. This CDR3 comprises 14 residues. V gave up 4 bases and J gave up 7 bases, with 17 bases separating them.

This chain uses TRBV7-9 with TRBJ1-1; D gene ambiguous. V was shortened by 8 bases and J by 0 bases, with 10 bases between the two germline ends. Per the germline V gene, CDR1 is SEHNR and CDR2 is FQNEAQ (reference sequence). The CDR3 runs to 13 residues. In DNA, the CDR3 is TGTGCCAGCGAGTCGGGGATGAACACTGAAGCTTTCTTT. Amino acid sequence: CASESGMNTEAFF.

The chain couples TRBV2 to TRBJ2-7, with 14 positions matching TRBD2. Germline lookup yields CDR1 SNHLY and CDR2 FYNNEI. V was clipped by 5 bases and J by 5 bases; unmatched bases: 11. This CDR3 has 17 residues. CDR3 coding DNA: TGTGCCAGCAGTACCCGTGGGACTAGCGGGAGAACCAACGAGCAGTACTTC. Its translation: CASSTRGTSGRTNEQYF.